Following are 19 T cell receptor beta chains from one sample sequenced in a study of T cells after yellow fever vaccination. TCRdb independently ran MiXCR on the 5' RACE reads; one entry per CDR3 protein. The profile shows approximately 150,000 distinct CDR3 sequences, approximately 9.7% of them singletons. The source material was CD8+ T cells sorted from PBMCs, sampled 45 days after the yellow fever booster vaccination. Every receptor here comes from a man in his late teens or twenties who received the YFV17D yellow fever vaccine.

This clonotype was seen only a few times. V is TRBV9 and J is TRBJ2-3; D gene ambiguous. V dropped 0 bases and J dropped 0 bases, with 8 bases sitting between them. The germline gives CDR1 SGDLS, CDR2 YYNGEE. The CDR3 spans 15 residues. CDR3 bases: TGTGCCAGCAGCGTAGAGGTATTCAGCACAGATACGCAGTATTTT. Protein: CASSVEVFSTDTQYF.

V is TRBV19 and J is TRBJ2-3; D is undetermined. The CDR3 is 12 amino acids. V was shortened by 3 bases and J by 6 bases, with 7 bases between the two germline ends. The germline CDR1 and CDR2 sequences are LNHDA and SQIVND (reference sequence). The CDR3 here is CASSMSADTQYF. Here the CDR3 DNA reads TGTGCCAGTAGTATGTCAGCGGATACGCAGTATTTT.

V usage is TRBV4-1 and J usage is TRBJ1-2; a possible D gene is TRBD1 (5 bases). V was trimmed by 1 base and J by 4 bases, leaving 13 bases between them. CDR1 MGHRA and CDR2 YSYEKL come from the germline V gene. The CDR3 extends over 15 amino acids. CDR3 in amino acids: CASSQVEAGLYGYTF. The CDR3 nucleotides read TGCGCCAGCAGCCAAGTAGAGGCGGGACTCTATGGCTACACCTTC.

V and J are TRBV9 and TRBJ2-5; 12 nucleotides match TRBD2. V was pared by 0 bases and J by 0 bases, with 0 bases of the junction left unmatched. Per the germline V gene, CDR1 is SGDLS and CDR2 is YYNGEE. The CDR3 loop spans 16 amino acids. Here the CDR3 reads CASSVGLAGDQETQYF. The CDR3 region has the DNA TGTGCCAGCAGCGTAGGACTAGCGGGGGACCAAGAGACCCAGTACTTC.

This clonotype was found a few times. The chain joins TRBV5-1 to TRBJ1-2; D unresolved. The germline V gene has CDR1 SGHRS and CDR2 YFSETQ. The CDR3 extends over 13 amino acids. The ends were cut back, 0 bases at V and 8 bases at J, with 11 bases in the middle. The DNA for the CDR3 is TGCGCCAGCAGCTTGGCCCCGGAGGGCGGCTACACCTTC. Translated: CASSLAPEGGYTF.

This clonotype was seen ten or more times. CDR3 sequence reads: CASSSPSRDRAYEQYF. CDR3 DNA: TGTGCCAGCAGCTCCCCTTCCCGGGACAGAGCCTACGAGCAGTACTTC. The chain has TRBV6-5 and TRBJ2-7; 7 nucleotides match TRBD1. Germline V gene sequence: CDR1 MNHEY, CDR2 SVGAGI. V lost 6 bases to trimming and J lost 2 bases; unmatched junction nucleotides: 13. The CDR3 runs to 16 residues.

In this sample, this clonotype turned up a few times. CDR3 amino acids: CASSQVTGATDTQYF. CDR3 bases: TGCGCCAGCAGCCAAGTTACCGGGGCCACAGATACGCAGTATTTT. The gene calls are TRBV4-1 and TRBJ2-3, with D possibly being TRBD1 or TRBD2 (5 bases each). The germline V and J ends were trimmed by 1 base and 2 bases, with 10 bases remaining between them. The CDR3 runs 15 residues. Per germline, CDR1 MGHRA and CDR2 YSYEKL.

The chain couples TRBV20-1 to TRBJ1-5; D is unresolved. CDR3 length: 12 amino acids. V was shortened by 3 bases and J by 7 bases, with 10 bases between the two germline ends. The germline V gene has CDR1 DFQATT and CDR2 SNEGSKA (reference sequence). The CDR3 region is CSASNLGQPQHF. CDR3 nucleotides: TGCAGTGCTAGTAATCTCGGGCAGCCCCAGCATTTT.

The chain recombines TRBV12-5 with TRBJ2-6, with no clear D. The CDR3 runs to 15 residues. V lost 0 bases to trimming and J lost 3 bases, with 6 bases between them. Germline CDR1 and CDR2: LGHNT and FRNRAP. CDR3 bases: TGTGCTAGTGGTTTGGTAACGGTTGGGGCCAACGTCCTGACTTTC. Amino acid sequence: CASGLVTVGANVLTF.

The chain links TRBV4-3 to TRBJ1-4; D gene unclear. V was shortened by 0 bases and J by 0 bases, with 11 bases between the two germline ends. This CDR3 spans 17 amino acids. Germline V gene sequence: CDR1 LGHNA, CDR2 YSLEER. CDR3 coding DNA: TGCGCCAGCAGCCAAGATTACAGTCTTGCAACTAATGAAAAACTGTTTTTT. This codes for CASSQDYSLATNEKLFF.

V gene TRBV7-8 combines with J gene TRBJ2-3; weak D call: TRBD2 (5 bases). Trimming stripped 4 bases from V and 0 bases from J, with 14 bases between. Per the germline V gene, CDR1 is SGHVS and CDR2 is FQNEAQ. The CDR3 consists of 16 residues. The chain's CDR3 is CASSSPPGESTDTQYF. The CDR3 DNA follows: TGTGCCAGCAGCTCCCCCCCCGGGGAGAGCACAGATACGCAGTATTTT.

The table lists this clonotype with a few counts. V usage is TRBV5-5 and J usage is TRBJ2-2; TRBD2 matches at 11 bases. The CDR3 has 17 amino acids. Germline values: CDR1 SGHKS, CDR2 YYEKEE (reference sequence). Trimming took 5 bases from V and 0 from J; bases not matched to a gene: 6. The CDR3: CASSLTSGAPNTGELFF. The CDR3 nucleotides read TGTGCCAGCAGTTTGACTAGCGGGGCCCCGAACACCGGGGAGCTGTTTTTT.

This clonotype has a handful of counts. The chain couples TRBV28 to TRBJ1-2, with a weak D call TRBD1 (5 bases). The V gene's germline CDR1 is MDHEN and CDR2 SYDVKM. Trimming cost V 5 bases and J 4 bases, with 11 bases left between them. This CDR3 contains 13 residues. Written as DNA, the CDR3 is TGTGCCAGCAGTCTGAGGGGAGGCTATGGCTACACCTTC. This encodes CASSLRGGYGYTF.

Of note for this clonotype: A much larger clone differs by one base, so this may be a read error. It is likely a read error, because the conserved phenylalanine at the end of the CDR3 is missing. The chain links TRBV4-2 to TRBJ1-1; D might be TRBD1 (5 bases). Germline values: CDR1 LGHNA, CDR2 YNFKEQ. The CDR3 length is 13 residues. Trimming stripped 4 bases from V and 1 base from J, with 7 bases between. CDR3 coding DNA: TGTGCCAGCAGCCCCGGGGGGAACACTGAAGCTTTCCTT. It is translated as CASSPGGNTEAFL.

The chain couples TRBV6-5 to TRBJ2-1; the match to TRBD2 covers 12 bases. CDR3 length: 15 residues. Germline-derived CDR1 and CDR2 are MNHEY and SVGAGI. V lost 6 bases and J lost 4; bases outside the gene matches: 4. The CDR3 DNA reads as TGTGCCAGCAGGCCACTAGCGGGGGGATACAATGAGCAGTTCTTC. Translating it yields CASRPLAGGYNEQFF.

The chain joins TRBV4-3 to TRBJ2-5; TRBD2 is a possible D gene (7 bases). The germline gives CDR1 LGHNA, CDR2 YSLEER. Trimming shortened V by 3 bases and J by 5 bases, and 16 bases separated the two germline ends. There are 15 residues in the CDR3. CDR3 nucleotides: TGCGCCAGCAGCCAGAGGGGGGGGCCGGGGGAGACCCAGTACTTC. Amino acid sequence: CASSQRGGPGETQYF.

The rearrangement links TRBV7-9 to TRBJ2-7, with D tentatively TRBD1 or TRBD2 (6 bases each). V was pared by 5 bases and J by 5 bases, with 13 bases between. Germline lookup yields CDR1 SEHNR and CDR2 FQNEAQ (reference sequence). The CDR3 has 13 residues. For the CDR3, the DNA is TGTGCCAGCAGCCAAGGGGGGTATAACGAGCAGTACGTC. Encoded protein: CASSQGGYNEQYV.

The chain couples TRBV28 to TRBJ1-1; TRBD1 is a possible D gene (5 bases). The V end lost 6 bases, the J end lost 7 bases, and 12 bases lay between the germline ends. The CDR3 totals 12 residues. Germline values: CDR1 MDHEN, CDR2 SYDVKM. CDR3 DNA: TGTGCCAGCAGCTGGCAGAGGGGTGAAGCTTTCTTT. Translation: CASSWQRGEAFF. Using reference TRBV28 and TRBJ1-1 for the parts outside the CDR3, the full variable domain is DVKVTQSSRYLVKRTGEKVFLECVQDMDHENMFWYRQDPGLGLRLIYFSYDVKMKEKGDIPEGYSVSREKKERFSLILESASTNQTSMYLCASSWQRGEAFFGQGTRLTVV.

CDR3 in amino acids: CASSQEAVRRGTGANVLTF. The CDR3 DNA follows: TGTGCCAGCAGCCAAGAAGCGGTCCGGAGGGGAACTGGGGCCAACGTCCTGACTTTC. The rearrangement uses TRBV4-2 and TRBJ2-6; TRBD2 might be the D (6 bases). CDR3 size: 19 residues. Trimming took off 0 bases at V and 2 bases at J, with 17 bases between the two ends. Germline CDR1 and CDR2: LGHNA and YNFKEQ.